These 3 T cell receptor beta chains share one sample of origin, sequenced in a study of cytomegalovirus exposure and HLA in healthy donors (dated by TCRdb to the late 2010s). The method behind the library was the immunoSEQ multiplex PCR assay. For the multiplex PCR, a mixture combining 60 forward primers for TCR Vbeta segments and 13 reverse primers for TCR Jbeta segments was used. TCRdb stores this immuneACCESS table with in-frame sequences only. Part of the clones is absent; in the studies checked, under half of the shortfall reflects unresolved V genes, and no reason is known for the rest. The sample table contains 150,000 to 180,000 clones; only one count was recorded for roughly 79% of them. The biggest ten clones account for approximately 2.6% of the sample. The sequencing input was PBMCs. The receptors were sampled from a young man in good health and CMV-seronegative.

J is TRBJ2-6 and V is TRBV19; possibly TRBD1 for D (5 bases). The germline V gene has CDR1 LNHDA and CDR2 SQIVND (reference sequence). This CDR3 spans 16 amino acids. Between the trimmed V and J ends, which lost 5 bases and 4 bases, there was a span of 15 bases. CDR3 coding DNA: TGTGCCAGTAGTGAAAGACAGTGGCCCGGGGCCAACGTCCTGACTTTC. Protein: CASSERQWPGANVLTF. The full variable domain, completed using reference TRBV19 and TRBJ2-6, is DGGITQSPKYLFRKEGQNVTLSCEQNLNHDAMYWYRQDPGQGLRLIYYSQIVNDFQKGDIAEGYSVSREKKESFPLTVTSAQKNPTAFYLCASSERQWPGANVLTFGAGSRLTVL.

The CDR3, as DNA: TGTGCCAGCAGCTTAAGGAGAGAGTCTAACTATGGCTACACCTTC. Its protein product is CASSLRRESNYGYTF. The chain couples TRBV7-2 to TRBJ1-2; D is undetermined. The CDR3 consists of 15 residues. Germline V gives CDR1 SGHTA, CDR2 FQGNSA. With 2 bases removed from V and 0 bases from J, the gap between germline ends came to 10 bases.

The CDR3 nucleotides read TGTGCCAGCAAAATTGACAGGGGAGCCACTGAAGCTTTCTTT. The encoded protein is CASKIDRGATEAFF. The chain employs TRBV2 and TRBJ1-1; the match to TRBD1 covers 8 bases. This CDR3 is 14 amino acids long. Germline CDR1 and CDR2: SNHLY and FYNNEI. Trimming took 7 bases from V and 4 from J; bases not matched to a gene: 8.